This T cell receptor beta chain was profiled in a study of blood T cell repertoires in COVID-19. Study information: The analysed material was cDNA or gDNA that came from T cells, B-cell-depleted T cells, or PBMCs.

Participant ages covered roughly 18 to 89 years across 25 or so US areas. Participants' reported clinical history set cohort assignment. There are 16 residues in the CDR3. V lost 0 bases, J lost 9 bases, and 18 bases lay in between. Germline CDR1 MNHEY, CDR2 SVGEGT. Data came from immunoSEQ multiplex PCR; TCRdb stores just in-frame clones and leaves some out. In the table there are approximately 300,000 clones, approximately 90% of which are singletons. This rearrangement joins TRBV6-2 or TRBV6-3 to TRBJ1-5; possibly TRBD1 for D (5 bases). The receptor was isolated from a woman aged 30 to 39 who had recovered from COVID-19. What was sequenced was PBMCs or T cells enriched from blood (not recorded which). CDR3 in amino acids: CASSYSIGGARGPQHF. For the CDR3, the DNA is TGTGCCAGCAGTTACTCGATAGGAGGGGCCCGAGGGCCCCAGCATTTT.